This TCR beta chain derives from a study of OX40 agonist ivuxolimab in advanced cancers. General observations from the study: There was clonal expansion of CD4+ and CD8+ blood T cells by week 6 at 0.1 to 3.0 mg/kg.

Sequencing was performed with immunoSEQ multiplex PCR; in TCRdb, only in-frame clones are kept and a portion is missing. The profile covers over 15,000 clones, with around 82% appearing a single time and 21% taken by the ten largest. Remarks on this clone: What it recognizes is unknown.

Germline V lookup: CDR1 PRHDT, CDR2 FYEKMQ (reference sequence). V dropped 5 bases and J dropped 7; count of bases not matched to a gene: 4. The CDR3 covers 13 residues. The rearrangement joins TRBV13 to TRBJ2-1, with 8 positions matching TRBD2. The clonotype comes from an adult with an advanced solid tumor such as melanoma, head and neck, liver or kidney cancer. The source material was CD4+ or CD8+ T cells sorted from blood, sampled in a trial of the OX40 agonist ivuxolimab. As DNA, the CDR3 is TGTGCCAGCAGCCCAGAGCGGGGGAATGAGCAGTTCTTC. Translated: CASSPERGNEQFF. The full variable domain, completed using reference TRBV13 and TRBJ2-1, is AAGVIQSPRHLIKEKRETATLKCYPIPRHDTVYWYQQGPGQDPQFLISFYEKMQSDKGSIPDRFSAQQFSDYHSELNMSSLELGDSALYFCASSPERGNEQFFGPGTRLTVL.